The present T cell receptor beta chain was sequenced within a study of cytomegalovirus exposure and HLA in healthy donors. As concerns this clone: Antigen unknown.

In the PCR, 60 Vbeta and 13 Jbeta primers were used. Sequencing used immunoSEQ multiplex PCR; TCRdb keeps in-frame clones, though not all of them. Here the sample spans under 150,000 clones, 65% to 90% being singletons. Study outcomes and limitations: Association of 16,951 TCR beta sequences with HLA alleles was found at 0.05 false discovery rate in a later analysis.

Donors showed nominal health when sampled, although they likely had unrecorded immune exposures. The source is a girl aged 2-9 years in good health and CMV-seronegative. The specimen sequenced was PBMCs.

The CDR3 loop is CSVEVASYEQYF. The CDR3 coding sequence is TGCAGCGTTGAAGTAGCGTCCTACGAGCAGTACTTC. The V gene is TRBV29-1, the J gene TRBJ2-7; maybe TRBD2 (5 bases). CDR1 and CDR2 from the germline V gene are SQVTM and ANQGSEA. The CDR3 sequence is 12 residues long. The germline V and J ends were trimmed by 1 base and 1 base, with 5 bases remaining between them.